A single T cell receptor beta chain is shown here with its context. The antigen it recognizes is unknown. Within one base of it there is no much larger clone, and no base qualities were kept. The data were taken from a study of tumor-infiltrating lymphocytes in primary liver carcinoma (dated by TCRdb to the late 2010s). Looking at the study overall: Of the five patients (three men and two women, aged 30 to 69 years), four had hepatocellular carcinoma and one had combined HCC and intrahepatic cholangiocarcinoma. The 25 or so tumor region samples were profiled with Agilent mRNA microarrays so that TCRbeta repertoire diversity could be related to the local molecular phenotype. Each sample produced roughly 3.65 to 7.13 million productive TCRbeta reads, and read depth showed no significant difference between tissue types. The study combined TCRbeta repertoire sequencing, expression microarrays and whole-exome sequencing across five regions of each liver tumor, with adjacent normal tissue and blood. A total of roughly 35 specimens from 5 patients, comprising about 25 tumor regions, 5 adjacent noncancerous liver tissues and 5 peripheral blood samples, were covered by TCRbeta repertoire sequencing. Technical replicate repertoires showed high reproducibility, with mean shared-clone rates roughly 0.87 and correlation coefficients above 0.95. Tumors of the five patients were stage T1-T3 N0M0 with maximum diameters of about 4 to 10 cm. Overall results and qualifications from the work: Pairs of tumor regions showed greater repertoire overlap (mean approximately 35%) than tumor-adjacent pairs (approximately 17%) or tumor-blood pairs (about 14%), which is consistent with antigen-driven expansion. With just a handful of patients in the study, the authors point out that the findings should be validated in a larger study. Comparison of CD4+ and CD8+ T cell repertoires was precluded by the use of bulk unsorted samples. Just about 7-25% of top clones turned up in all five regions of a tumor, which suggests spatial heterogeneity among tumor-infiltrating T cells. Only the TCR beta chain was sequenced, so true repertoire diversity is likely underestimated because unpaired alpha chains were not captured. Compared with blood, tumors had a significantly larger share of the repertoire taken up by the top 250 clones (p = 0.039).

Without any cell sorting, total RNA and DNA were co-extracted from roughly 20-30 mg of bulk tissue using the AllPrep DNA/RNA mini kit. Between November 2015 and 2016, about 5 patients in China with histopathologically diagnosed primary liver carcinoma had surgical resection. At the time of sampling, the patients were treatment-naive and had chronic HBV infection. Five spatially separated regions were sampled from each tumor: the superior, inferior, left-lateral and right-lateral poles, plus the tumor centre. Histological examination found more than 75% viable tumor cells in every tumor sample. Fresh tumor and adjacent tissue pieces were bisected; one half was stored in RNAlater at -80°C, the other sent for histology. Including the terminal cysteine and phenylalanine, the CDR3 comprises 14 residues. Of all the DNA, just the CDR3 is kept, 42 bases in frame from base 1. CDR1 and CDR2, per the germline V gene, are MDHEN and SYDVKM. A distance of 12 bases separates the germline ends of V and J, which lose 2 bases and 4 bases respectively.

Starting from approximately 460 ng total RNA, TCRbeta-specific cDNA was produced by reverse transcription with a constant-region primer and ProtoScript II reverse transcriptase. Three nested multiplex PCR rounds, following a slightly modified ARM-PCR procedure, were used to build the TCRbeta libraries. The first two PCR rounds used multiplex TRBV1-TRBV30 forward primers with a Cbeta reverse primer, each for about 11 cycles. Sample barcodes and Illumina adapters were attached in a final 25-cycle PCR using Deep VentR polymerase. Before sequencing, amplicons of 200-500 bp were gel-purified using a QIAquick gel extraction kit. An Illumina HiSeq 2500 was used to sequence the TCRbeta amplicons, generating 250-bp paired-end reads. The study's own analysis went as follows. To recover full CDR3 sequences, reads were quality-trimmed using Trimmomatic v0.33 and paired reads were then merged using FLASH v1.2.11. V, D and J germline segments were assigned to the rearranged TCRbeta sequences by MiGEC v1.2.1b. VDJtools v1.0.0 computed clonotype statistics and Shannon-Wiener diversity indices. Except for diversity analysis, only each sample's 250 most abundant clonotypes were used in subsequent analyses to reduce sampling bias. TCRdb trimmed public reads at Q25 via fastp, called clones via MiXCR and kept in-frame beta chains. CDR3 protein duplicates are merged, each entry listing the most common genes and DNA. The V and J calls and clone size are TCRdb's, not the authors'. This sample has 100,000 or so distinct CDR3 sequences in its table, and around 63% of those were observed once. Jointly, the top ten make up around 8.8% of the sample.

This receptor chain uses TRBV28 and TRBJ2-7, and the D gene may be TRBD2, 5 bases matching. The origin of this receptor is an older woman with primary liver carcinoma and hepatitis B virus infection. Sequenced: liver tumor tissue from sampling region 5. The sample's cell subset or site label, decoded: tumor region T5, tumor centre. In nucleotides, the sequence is TGTGCCAGCAGTTTAAGGACTCTTGGGTACGAGCAGTACTTC. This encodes CASSLRTLGYEQYF.